The 4 T cell receptor beta chains below come from one sample, sequenced in a study of blood T cell repertoires in COVID-19. The protocol was immunoSEQ multiplex PCR, while the TCRdb copy is restricted to in-frame clones and leaves out a portion. This sample has under 300,000 clones, with roughly 82% found just once. The sample taken for sequencing was peripheral blood. The receptors derive from a woman older than 75 with active or convalescent COVID-19.

The chain recombines TRBV5-1 with TRBJ1-3; unclear D gene. In germline, CDR1 is SGHRS, CDR2 YFSETQ. Trimming took 2 bases from V and 3 from J, leaving 9 bases between them. CDR3 length: 14 residues. As DNA, the CDR3 is TGCGCCAGCAGCTTAGCATTTCGTGGAAACACCATATATTTT. Its translation: CASSLAFRGNTIYF.

The chain links TRBV7-2 to TRBJ1-2; no definite D call. CDR1 SGHTA and CDR2 FQGNSA come from the germline V gene. The CDR3 sequence is 14 residues long. Deletions cut 2 bases from V and 3 bases from J, with 10 bases between. This chain's CDR3 is CASSLREGYYGYTF. The CDR3 DNA sequence: TGTGCCAGCAGCTTACGCGAGGGCTACTATGGCTACACCTTC. Filled out from reference TRBV7-2 and TRBJ1-2, the complete variable domain reads GAGVSQSPSNKVTEKGKDVELRCDPISGHTALYWYRQSLGQGLEFLIYFQGNSAPDKSGLPSDRFSAERTGGSVSTLTIQRTQQEDSAVYLCASSLREGYYGYTFGSGTRLTVV.

The V and J genes are TRBV10-2 and TRBJ2-3; D is ambiguous. Germline loops: CDR1 WSHSY, CDR2 SAAADI. CDR3 length: 16 amino acids. V lost 2 bases to trimming and J lost 1 base, with 13 bases between them. CDR3 sequence: CASSEITAIGTDTQYF. CDR3 bases: TGCGCCAGCAGTGAGATCACTGCGATCGGCACAGATACGCAGTATTTT.

The sample holds a few counts of this clone. The chain joins TRBV6-2 or TRBV6-3 to TRBJ1-6; 7 bases are a match to TRBD1. Losses at the gene ends were 2 bases for V and 5 bases for J; bases not matched to a gene: 6. From germline, CDR1 is MNHEY and CDR2 SVGEGT. The CDR3 runs to 16 residues. The CDR3 reads CASSYQRDSNNSPLHF. The CDR3 DNA follows: TGTGCCAGCAGTTACCAACGGGACAGCAATAATTCACCCCTCCACTTT.